One T cell receptor (beta chain) is described in this entry. No antigen is known for it. Profiling relied on immunoSEQ multiplex PCR, and the TCRdb table lists in-frame clones only, not all of them. The sample gives roughly 56,000 clones, approximately 83% of which show up once; more than 1.2% is in the top ten. The data were taken from a study of OX40 agonist ivuxolimab in advanced cancers. About the research overall: Patients' therapy was ivuxolimab, an antibody that acts as an agonist of OX40 (CD134). Partial responses were seen in three patients, one with hepatocellular carcinoma and two with cutaneous melanoma. The study's findings and limits: Mean expanded clone counts were higher in CD8+ than CD4+ T cells.

Trimming at V came to 2 bases and at J to 3 bases, leaving 4 bases not matched to a gene. CDR3 length equals 16 residues. CDR1 and CDR2 (germline): SGHRS, YFSETQ. The genes are TRBV5-1 and TRBJ1-4; 10 bases are shared with TRBD1. The origin of this receptor is an adult with an advanced solid tumor such as melanoma, head and neck, liver or kidney cancer. Specimen: CD4+ or CD8+ T cells sorted from blood, collected in a trial of the OX40 agonist ivuxolimab. Here the CDR3 DNA reads TGCGCCAGCAGCTTTGCCGGGACAGGGGCTAATGAAAAACTGTTTTTT. Translated: CASSFAGTGANEKLFF. The full variable domain, with the rest looked up from reference TRBV5-1 and TRBJ1-4, is KAGVTQTPRYLIKTRGQQVTLSCSPISGHRSVSWYQQTPGQGLQFLFEYFSETQRNKGNFPGRFSGRQFSNSRSEMNVSTLELGDSALYLCASSFAGTGANEKLFFGSGTQLSVL.